This T cell receptor (beta chain) is from a study of a mutant IDH1 vaccine in newly diagnosed glioma. Background on the study: Vaccinations, eight in total, occurred in weeks 1, 3, 5, 7, 11, 15, 19, 23.

This CDR3 is built from 16 residues. Germline CDR1 and CDR2: SGDLS and YYNGEE. The junction had 7 bases not matched to a gene; V was cut back by 0 bases and J by 4 bases. Regarding this clone: The antigen remains unidentified.

Assay: immunoSEQ multiplex PCR; the TCRdb copy retains only in-frame clones and omits some. The data show 40,000 to 65,000 clones, with around 80% seen just once and about 2% held by the top ten. Study results and caveats: Of the patients, about 95% had vaccine-induced immune responses.

Time point specified: week 5, during vaccination. Topical imiquimod was applied with each vaccine dose, which held 300 ug of mutant IDH1 20-mer peptide. V is TRBV9 and J is TRBJ2-1; 7 bases match TRBD2. The specimen comprised PBMCs, sampled from a glioma patient whose treatment included an IDH1 peptide vaccine. The clonotype originates from a woman in her 40s with glioma. CDR3 coding DNA: TGTGCCAGCAGCGTAGTTTCCGGGGGGAGGTACAATGAGCAGTTCTTC. This sequence encodes CASSVVSGGRYNEQFF.